One and the same sample provided the 20 T cell receptor beta chains below, sequenced in a study of blood T cells in healthy people across ages. The authors ran a second PCR of roughly 6 to 12 cycles using a sample-barcoded 5' primer and a J-beta primer mix. TCRdb ran MiXCR on the 5' RACE reads and lists one entry per CDR3 protein. Seen here are 750,000 to 950,000 distinct CDR3 sequences, about 53% observed once, and the top ten hold roughly 40%. Material for sequencing was blood. These receptors were taken from an elderly man in good health.

The genes are TRBV12-3 or TRBV12-4 and TRBJ2-1; possible D gene TRBD2, 6 bases. V lost 5 bases and J 3 bases, leaving 17 bases between the germline ends. The CDR3 length is 16 residues. The DNA of the CDR3 is TGTGCCAGCAGTCGGGGACTTCCCGGGAGCTACAATGAGCAGTTCTTC. This sequence encodes CASSRGLPGSYNEQFF.

V and J are TRBV12-3 or TRBV12-4 and TRBJ1-5; tentative D call: TRBD1 (5 bases). The CDR3 loop spans 12 amino acids. V was trimmed by 4 bases and J by 12 bases, leaving 13 bases between them. CDR3 protein: CASSSPGQHQHF. The CDR3 DNA is TGTGCCAGCAGTTCCCCGGGGCAACACCAGCATTTT.

A few counts support this clonotype. The chain uses TRBV4-2 and TRBJ2-1, with 7 bases fitting TRBD2. In germline, CDR1 is LGHNA, CDR2 YNFKEQ. The CDR3 consists of 15 residues. V trimming: 0 bases; J trimming: 6 bases; junction bases outside the gene matches: 5. CDR3 amino acids: CASSQEGGFLNEQFF. CDR3 bases: TGTGCCAGCAGCCAAGAGGGGGGGTTCCTCAATGAGCAGTTCTTC.

J is TRBJ2-7 and V is TRBV4-2; 12 bases map to TRBD2. Germline assignment: CDR1 LGHNA and CDR2 YNFKEQ. CDR3 length: 18 amino acids. Unmatched junction bases numbered 13, after V lost 0 bases and J lost 7 bases. The CDR3 bases are TGTGCCAGCAGCCAAGATCCTAGCGGGAGGGCCACAGGCAATGAGCAGTACTTC. Translated: CASSQDPSGRATGNEQYF.

This clonotype turned up a few times. This chain joins TRBV27 and TRBJ2-3; D is possibly TRBD1 (5 bases). The CDR3 totals 15 residues. Between the trimmed V and J ends, which lost 8 bases and 0 bases, there was a span of 15 bases. Per the germline V gene, CDR1 is MNHEY and CDR2 is SMNVEV (reference sequence). The CDR3 reads CASRLGQQSTDTQYF. The CDR3 nucleotides read TGTGCCAGCCGGTTGGGGCAACAGAGCACAGATACGCAGTATTTT.

The chain joins TRBV3-1 to TRBJ2-7; a possible D gene is TRBD2 (5 bases). The CDR3 is made up of 15 amino acids. Germline CDR1 LGHDT, CDR2 YNNKEL (reference sequence). Trimming shortened V by 0 bases and J by 9 bases, and 18 bases separated the two germline ends. CDR3 sequence (DNA): TGTGCCAGCAGCCAAGATAGGAGGACGGTGCAGTGGCAGTACTTC. This encodes CASSQDRRTVQWQYF.

The V and J genes are TRBV7-9 and TRBJ1-4, with D possibly being TRBD1 (5 bases). Germline V lookup: CDR1 SEHNR, CDR2 FQNEAQ (reference sequence). V shed 4 bases and J shed 5 bases, with 17 bases lying between them. CDR3 length: 16 residues. The CDR3: CASSWAPRAQNEKLFF. In DNA, the CDR3 is TGTGCCAGCAGCTGGGCCCCCAGGGCCCAAAATGAAAAACTGTTTTTT.

This clonotype appeared a few times. The CDR3 protein is CASSVGGSGASYEQYF. CDR3 nucleotides: TGTGCCAGCAGCGTAGGGGGTAGCGGGGCCTCCTACGAGCAGTACTTC. V usage is TRBV9 and J usage is TRBJ2-7, with 8 nucleotides matching TRBD2. Trimming removed 0 bases from V and 0 bases from J; junction bases left unmatched: 5. The germline V gene has CDR1 SGDLS and CDR2 YYNGEE. The CDR3 extends over 16 amino acids. The whole variable domain, filled in from reference TRBV9 and TRBJ2-7, reads DSGVTQTPKHLITATGQRVTLRCSPRSGDLSVYWYQQSLDQGLQFLIQYYNGEERAKGNILERFSAQQFPDLHSELNLSSLELGDSALYFCASSVGGSGASYEQYFGPGTRLTVT.

This clonotype was counted ten times or more. The V gene is TRBV11-2, the J gene TRBJ1-2; D is unresolved. The CDR3 extends over 14 amino acids. V was shortened by 0 bases and J by 3 bases, with 8 bases between the two germline ends. Germline CDR1 reads SGHAT; CDR2 reads FQNNGV. The CDR3 DNA reads TGTGCCAGCAGCTTAGAGCCGGAAGACTATGGCTACACCTTC. This translates into CASSLEPEDYGYTF.

CDR3 region: CASSNSGNEQFF. The CDR3 DNA reads TGTGCCAGCAGTAATAGTGGGAATGAGCAGTTCTTC. The chain is built from TRBV6-5 and TRBJ2-1; D remains ambiguous. The CDR3 runs 12 residues. Germline CDR1 MNHEY, CDR2 SVGAGI. V shed 5 bases and J shed 7 bases, with 9 bases lying between them.

A few counts support this clonotype. The chain joins TRBV28 to TRBJ2-4; 10 positions agree with TRBD2. The end of the DNA aligns better with TRBJ2-7, so the J call may be wrong. CDR1 and CDR2 from the germline V gene are MDHEN and SYDVKM. This CDR3 region has 14 residues. The CDR3 region is CASNGASGRYEQYF. The CDR3 DNA is TGTGCCAGCAATGGGGCTAGCGGGAGATACGAGCAGTACTTC.

The chain employs TRBV2 and TRBJ2-7; 8 nucleotides align to TRBD1. Germline CDR1 SNHLY, CDR2 FYNNEI. The CDR3 length is 14 residues. With 3 bases clipped from V and 1 base from J, the junction kept 2 bases outside the gene matches. The DNA for the CDR3 is TGTGCCAGCAGTGATCAGGGGGCGTCCTACGAGCAGTACTTC. Translation gives CASSDQGASYEQYF.

This clonotype was detected only a few times. CDR3 protein: CASSLGTDNEKLFF. The DNA for the CDR3 is TGTGCCAGCAGCCTAGGGACGGACAATGAAAAACTGTTTTTT. V is TRBV3-1 and J is TRBJ1-4, with D tentatively TRBD1 (5 bases). The V gene's germline CDR1 is LGHDT and CDR2 YNNKEL (reference sequence). The CDR3 extends over 14 amino acids. V was trimmed by 4 bases and J by 5 bases, leaving 11 bases between them.

This rearrangement joins TRBV6-1 to TRBJ2-3; TRBD2 matches 11 bases. This CDR3 contains 20 residues. Germline CDR1 reads MNHNS; CDR2 reads SASEGT. Trimming removed 6 bases from V and 0 bases from J; junction bases left unmatched: 17. Here the CDR3 DNA reads TGTGCCAGCAGCACGACTCGACTAGCGGGAACCCAATTTAGCACAGATACGCAGTATTTT. As protein: CASSTTRLAGTQFSTDTQYF.

This clonotype was observed a handful of times. This chain uses TRBV20-1 with TRBJ2-7, with TRBD1 matching over 9 bases. V lost 4 bases to trimming and J lost 3 bases; unmatched junction nucleotides: 7. The CDR3 contains 14 residues. From germline, CDR1 is DFQATT and CDR2 SNEGSKA (reference sequence). The CDR3 sequence is CSATFPGQGYEQYF. The CDR3 DNA reads as TGCAGTGCTACATTCCCGGGACAGGGCTACGAGCAGTACTTC.

This clonotype was observed many times. The DNA of the CDR3 is TGCAGTGCTAGAAAGGGAGGACTAGCGGGAGCCATCAATACGCAGTATTTT. Its protein is CSARKGGLAGAINTQYF. This chain connects TRBV20-1 to TRBJ2-3; TRBD2 agrees at 13 bases. Germline V lookup: CDR1 DFQATT, CDR2 SNEGSKA (reference sequence). Trimming removed 2 bases from V and 7 bases from J; junction bases left unmatched: 12. This CDR3 region has 17 residues.

The CDR3 protein is CASSPLEETYEQYF. The CDR3 coding sequence is TGTGCCAGCAGTCCCCTGGAGGAAACCTACGAGCAGTACTTC. The rearrangement uses TRBV12-3 or TRBV12-4 and TRBJ2-7; D might be TRBD2 (5 bases). The CDR3 spans 14 residues. V shed 5 bases and J shed 2 bases, with 13 bases lying between them.

J is TRBJ2-1 and V is TRBV27; 10 bases map to TRBD2. CDR3 length: 19 amino acids. The trim removed 2 bases at V and 7 bases at J, leaving 17 bases unmatched. CDR1 and CDR2 (germline): MNHEY, SMNVEV (reference sequence). CDR3 amino acids: CASSLRLAGVGSLGNEQFF. DNA of the CDR3: TGTGCCAGCAGTTTACGCCTAGCGGGAGTGGGATCCTTGGGGAATGAGCAGTTCTTC.

The chain has TRBV29-1 and TRBJ1-1, with 9 bases identical to TRBD1. CDR1 is SQVTM and CDR2 is ANQGSEA in the germline V gene. CDR3 size: 14 residues. J was trimmed by 4 bases and V by 7 bases; bases with no gene match: 10. The CDR3 region is CSAIEDRGFTEAFF. In DNA, the CDR3 is TGCAGCGCTATCGAAGACAGGGGGTTCACTGAAGCTTTCTTT.

The J gene is TRBJ2-1, the V gene TRBV20-1; 9 nucleotides match TRBD2. V shed 2 bases, J shed 8 bases, and the junction held 7 bases outside the gene matches. This CDR3 has 14 amino acids. CDR1 DFQATT and CDR2 SNEGSKA come from the germline V gene (reference sequence). The CDR3 DNA reads TGCAGTGCTAGATCGCTAGCGGGGTTAGATGAGCAGTTCTTC. Translated: CSARSLAGLDEQFF.